The 2 T cell receptor beta chains reported below all come from one sample, sequenced in a study of T-cell memory formation after mild COVID-19. TCRdb re-derived calls from the 5' RACE reads in MiXCR, one entry per CDR3 protein. The sample holds about 150,000 distinct CDR3 sequences; approximately 15% are singletons and the top ten take 12% to 15%. Sample: PBMCs or a T cell subset sorted from them (not recorded which). These receptors were taken from an adult woman who had mild COVID-19 (a few samples of this study predate the infection). Cell type and time point are not known.

The CDR3 DNA sequence: TGCAGTGGGGCCGACAATGAGCAGTTCTTC. Its protein product is CSGADNEQFF. This sequence joins TRBV20-1 and TRBJ2-1; D call uncertain. Trimming removed 7 bases at V and 5 bases at J, with 6 bases between. From germline, CDR1 is DFQATT and CDR2 SNEGSKA (reference sequence). This CDR3 is built from 10 residues.

CDR3 in amino acids: CAISESPESRYEQYF. As DNA, the CDR3 is TGTGCCATCAGTGAGTCCCCGGAAAGTAGGTACGAGCAGTACTTC. The J gene is TRBJ2-7, the V gene TRBV10-3; D not certain. The CDR3 contains 15 residues. The germline CDR1 and CDR2 sequences are ENHRY and SYGVKD. Trimming shortened V by 0 bases and J by 4 bases, and 13 bases separated the two germline ends.